Presented here are 21 T cell receptor beta chains from one specimen sequenced in a study of T cells expressing NK-cell markers. TCRdb re-called the 5' RACE reads, yielding one record per CDR3 amino acid sequence without DNA. Seen in this sample are fewer than 400,000 distinct CDR3 sequences; the ten most common clones hold roughly 5.2%. The sample consisted of blood T cells: a sorted CD56 or NKG2C T cell subset, CD4+ or CD8+ T cells, or bulk PBMC T cells (not recorded which). These receptor sequences come from a man aged 18-70 years in good health.

This rearrangement joins TRBV24-1 to TRBJ2-3; absent DNA, TCRdb's TRBD1 call cannot be checked. The CDR3 runs to 18 residues. Germline V lookup: CDR1 KGHDR, CDR2 SFDVKD. CDR3 residues: CATSDPGTAGDSTDTQYF.

V gene TRBV27 combines with J gene TRBJ2-1; the TRBD1 assignment by TCRdb is unverifiable without DNA. In germline, CDR1 is MNHEY, CDR2 SMNVEV (reference sequence). This CDR3 is built from 15 residues. This chain's CDR3 is CASSVRDRGLNEQFF.

V usage is TRBV7-9 and J usage is TRBJ1-2. The germline CDR1 and CDR2 sequences are SEHNR and FQNEAQ (reference sequence). The CDR3 totals 17 residues. CDR3 sequence reads: CASSSLVGQRKNYGYTF.

V usage is TRBV19 and J usage is TRBJ2-2. This CDR3 has 15 amino acids. Germline V gene lookup returns CDR1 LNHDA and CDR2 SQIVND (reference sequence). The CDR3 loop reads CASSINLANTGELFF.

The rearrangement uses TRBV4-2 and TRBJ2-1; the D call from TCRdb, TRBD2, cannot be confirmed without DNA. Germline CDR1 reads LGHNA; CDR2 reads YNFKEQ. The CDR3 covers 17 residues. CDR3 residues: CASSQGAGGYSYNEQFF.

The chain uses TRBV2 and TRBJ1-2. Germline-derived CDR1 and CDR2 are SNHLY and FYNNEI. The CDR3 has 14 amino acids. The CDR3 sequence is CASSEGQTIYGYTF.

CDR3 sequence reads: CASSSRARGEKLFF. The chain couples TRBV27 to TRBJ1-4. CDR1 is MNHEY, CDR2 SMNVEV, per germline (reference sequence). The CDR3 runs to 14 residues.

This sequence joins TRBV5-1 and TRBJ2-2; TCRdb lists TRBD2, though no DNA is available to test this call. Germline V CDR1 and CDR2: SGHRS, YFSETQ. The CDR3 sequence is 18 residues long. This chain's CDR3 is CASSLRLAGGVDTGELFF.

The CDR3 is CASSPWGAENTEAFF. The chain uses TRBV27 and TRBJ1-1; the TCRdb call, TRBD1, lacks DNA for checking. The CDR3 spans 15 residues. Germline values: CDR1 MNHEY, CDR2 SMNVEV (reference sequence).

This rearrangement joins TRBV18 to TRBJ2-5; TCRdb calls TRBD2, which cannot be checked without DNA. This CDR3 is built from 14 residues. Germline V CDR1 and CDR2: KGHSH, LQKENI. CDR3 protein: CASSPMLVGETQYF.

CDR3 amino acids: CASKSQGVNTEAFF. The rearrangement joins TRBV12-3 or TRBV12-4 to TRBJ1-1. The CDR3 runs 14 residues.

The J gene is TRBJ2-7, the V gene TRBV20-1; TCRdb names TRBD2, which stays unverified in the absence of DNA. Germline assignment: CDR1 DFQATT and CDR2 SNEGSKA (reference sequence). The CDR3 loop spans 13 amino acids. The chain's CDR3 is CSARRPIPYEQYF.

The gene calls are TRBV2 and TRBJ1-2. CDR1 is SNHLY and CDR2 is FYNNEI in the germline V gene. The CDR3 sequence is 13 residues long. Here the CDR3 reads CASSAGFVRGYTF.

The chain is built from TRBV27 and TRBJ1-2; TCRdb's D call of TRBD1 is untestable without DNA. The length of the CDR3 is 15 residues. CDR1 MNHEY and CDR2 SMNVEV come from the germline V gene (reference sequence). CDR3 in amino acids: CASSSTGWGRYGYTF.

The chain joins TRBV3-1 to TRBJ2-7; TCRdb names TRBD1, which stays unverified in the absence of DNA. Germline V lookup: CDR1 LGHDT, CDR2 YNNKEL (reference sequence). This CDR3 is built from 15 residues. CDR3 loop: CASSQGLRGNYEQYF.

The chain links TRBV20-1 to TRBJ2-1; TCRdb gives TRBD2 as the D gene, but with no DNA this cannot be confirmed. Germline CDR1 DFQATT, CDR2 SNEGSKA (reference sequence). CDR3 length: 19 residues. The CDR3 reads CSARAGLAGIRGSYNEQFF.

The chain couples TRBV5-5 to TRBJ1-4; TCRdb indicates TRBD1, and absent DNA this call remains unverified. CDR3 length: 14 amino acids. CDR1 and CDR2 from the germline V gene are SGHKS and YYEKEE (reference sequence). This CDR3 is CASSFGDSNEKLFF.

This sequence joins TRBV5-6 and TRBJ2-7; TCRdb indicates TRBD2, and absent DNA this call remains unverified. This CDR3 has 16 amino acids. Germline loops: CDR1 SGHDT, CDR2 YYEEEE. The CDR3 here is CASSAQTGLPQNEQYF.

The V call is TRBV6-4, the J call TRBJ2-4. The CDR3 runs to 14 residues. The germline CDR1 and CDR2 sequences are MRHNA and SNTAGT. Here the CDR3 reads CASSDRLAKNIQYF.

The V and J genes are TRBV6-5 and TRBJ2-5; TCRdb calls TRBD1, which cannot be checked without DNA. This CDR3 is 16 amino acids long. Germline CDR1 is MNHEY and CDR2 is SVGAGI. The CDR3 is CASSFRGGGAPRTQYF.

The J gene is TRBJ1-3, the V gene TRBV6-5; there is no DNA to check the TCRdb D call of TRBD1. CDR3 length: 16 residues. The germline V gene has CDR1 MNHEY and CDR2 SVGAGI. The CDR3 reads CASSYARTGAGNTIYF.